This T cell receptor beta chain was retrieved from a study of human T cells and chemical hapten exposure. Time point: patch test 2, 6 weeks after DPC sensitization. As to treatment: therapeutic diphenylcyclopropenone sensitization with weekly scalp DPC. TCRdb re-analysed the RACE reads in MiXCR, keeping a single row per CDR3 protein. The sample consists of more than 80,000 distinct CDR3 sequences, 10% of them appearing once. This clonotype was found many times. The ends were cut back, 6 bases at V and 0 bases at J, with 14 bases in the middle. The CDR3 has 15 residues. The germline V gene encodes CDR1 MNHNS and CDR2 SASEGT.

The chain uses TRBV6-1 and TRBJ1-1, with D unclear. The specimen comprised whole blood, sampled in connection with sensitization to the hapten diphenylcyclopropenone (DPC). This TCR derives from a woman between 50 and 59 years old with alopecia areata. Some clones in this sample may be carry-over from other donors' samples. The CDR3 sequence is CASRVRHSMNTEAFF. The CDR3 DNA reads as TGTGCCAGCAGGGTCCGACATAGCATGAACACTGAAGCTTTCTTT.